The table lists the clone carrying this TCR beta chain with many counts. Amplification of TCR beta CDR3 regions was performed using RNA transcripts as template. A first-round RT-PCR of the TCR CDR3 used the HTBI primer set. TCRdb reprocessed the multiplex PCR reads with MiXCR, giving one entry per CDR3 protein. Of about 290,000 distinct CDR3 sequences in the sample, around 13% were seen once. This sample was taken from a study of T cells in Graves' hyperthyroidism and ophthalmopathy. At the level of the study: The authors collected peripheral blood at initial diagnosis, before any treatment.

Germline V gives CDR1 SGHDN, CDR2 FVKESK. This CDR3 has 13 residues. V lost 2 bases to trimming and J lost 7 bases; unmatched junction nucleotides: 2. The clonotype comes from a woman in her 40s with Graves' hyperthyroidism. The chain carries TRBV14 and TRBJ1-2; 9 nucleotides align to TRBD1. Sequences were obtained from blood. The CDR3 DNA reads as TGTGCCAGCAGCCAACCGACAGGGGGTGGCTACACCTTC. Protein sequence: CASSQPTGGGYTF.